The 5 T cell receptor beta chains below all came from one sample that was sequenced in a study of Graves' ophthalmopathy and Graves' hyperthyroidism. The TCR beta CDR3 regions underwent amplification from RNA transcripts. First-round RT-PCR relied on HTBI primers, and a second-round multiplex PCR came next. TCRdb called the multiplex PCR reads again in MiXCR, with one record for every CDR3 protein. The sample yields 500,000 to 700,000 distinct CDR3 sequences, roughly 40% seen once. The sample taken for sequencing was peripheral blood or thyroid tissue (not recorded which). The receptors shown here come from an adult man with Graves' hyperthyroidism.

This clonotype was picked up a small number of times. The chain has TRBV5-4 and TRBJ2-2; D gene ambiguous. Between the trimmed V and J ends, which lost 1 base and 1 base, there was a span of 14 bases. This CDR3 has 17 residues. Germline CDR1 SGHNT, CDR2 YYREEE (reference sequence). The CDR3 protein is CASSLMDRVQNTGELFF. The DNA for the CDR3 is TGTGCCAGCAGCTTGATGGATAGGGTACAGAACACCGGGGAGCTGTTTTTT.

This clonotype turned up a few times. The rearrangement links TRBV6-5 to TRBJ2-6; D is undetermined. The germline CDR1 and CDR2 sequences are MNHEY and SVGAGI. Trimming pared 4 bases from V and 1 base from J, leaving 8 bases between. The CDR3 loop spans 15 amino acids. This CDR3 is CASSFGISGANVLTF. The CDR3, as DNA: TGTGCCAGCAGTTTCGGTATTTCTGGGGCCAACGTCCTGACTTTC.

Many counts were recorded for this clonotype. The J gene is TRBJ1-6, the V gene TRBV12-3 or TRBV12-4, with D possibly being TRBD1 (5 bases). Trimming pared 6 bases from V and 3 bases from J, leaving 9 bases between. CDR3 length equals 14 residues. The CDR3 DNA reads TGTGCCAGCAGCCAGGGCCTCTATAATTCACCCCTCCACTTT. Encoded protein: CASSQGLYNSPLHF.

The chain links TRBV10-3 to TRBJ1-1; 7 nucleotides line up with TRBD1. V shed 3 bases, J shed 0 bases, and the junction held 4 bases outside the gene matches. Germline V gene sequence: CDR1 ENHRY, CDR2 SYGVKD. The CDR3 runs 15 residues. CDR3 loop: CAISEQGLMNTEAFF. CDR3 DNA sequence: TGTGCCATCAGTGAACAGGGGCTAATGAACACTGAAGCTTTCTTT.

The rearrangement joins TRBV10-3 to TRBJ1-5; TRBD1 is a possible D gene (6 bases). V lost 6 bases to trimming and J lost 5 bases, with 17 bases between them. This CDR3 spans 15 amino acids. CDR1 and CDR2 (germline): ENHRY, SYGVKD. CDR3 region: CAIRAALAGDQPQHF. In nucleotides, the CDR3 is TGTGCCATCAGGGCGGCACTGGCAGGGGATCAGCCCCAGCATTTT.